A selection of T cell receptor beta chains follows, all from one sample in a study of vaccination and CD4 T cells after COVID-19. Their antigens remain unidentified. Via MiXCR, TCRdb re-called the PCR reads, giving one row per CDR3 protein. The sample includes approximately 19,000 distinct CDR3 sequences, 70% of them seen just once. Sequenced input: CD4+ T cells from blood, cultured in vitro. The origin of the receptors is a human donor who had recovered from COVID-19. Each CDR3 is given with its conserved first and last residue. A D gene is named only where the DNA matches it firmly. Size is omitted from some rows. Given values are once, few, many or a class for expanded clones.

clone size: NA; J gene: TRBJ1-1; D gene: NA; V gene: TRBV20-1; CDR3 protein: CSVDNREGAGTEAFF; CDR3 DNA: TGCAGCGTCGACAATCGGGAGGGCGCGGGCACTGAAGCTTTCTTT
clone size: NA; J gene: TRBJ1-2; D gene: NA; V gene: TRBV7-2; CDR3 protein: CASSQGVGTRSFGYTF; CDR3 DNA: TGCGCCAGCAGCCAAGGCGTCGGGACAAGGTCCTTTGGCTACACCTTC
clone size: NA; J gene: TRBJ2-7; D gene: TRBD1; V gene: TRBV12-3/TRBV12-4; CDR3 protein: CASSSRDRGRHEQYF; CDR3 DNA: TGTGCCAGCAGTTCGAGGGACAGGGGACGGCACGAGCAGTACTTC
clone size: NA; J gene: TRBJ2-7; D gene: TRBD1; V gene: TRBV7-2; CDR3 protein: CASSQVTGGTYEQYF; CDR3 DNA: TGCGCCAGCAGCCAAGTGACAGGGGGGACCTACGAGCAGTACTTC
clone size: NA; J gene: TRBJ2-3; D gene: TRBD2; V gene: TRBV6-2/TRBV6-3; CDR3 protein: CASTLPGLAGVSTQYF; CDR3 DNA: TGTGCCAGCACCCTACCGGGACTAGCGGGAGTAAGCACGCAGTATTTT
clone size: NA; J gene: TRBJ2-7; D gene: NA; V gene: TRBV12-5; CDR3 protein: CASGRTIYEQYF; CDR3 DNA: TGTGCTAGTGGTCGGACAATCTACGAGCAGTACTTC
clone size: few; J gene: TRBJ1-2; D gene: NA; V gene: TRBV6-5; CDR3 protein: CASSYAPNYGYTF; CDR3 DNA: TGTGCCAGCAGTTATGCCCCAAACTATGGCTACACCTTC
clone size: NA; J gene: TRBJ1-5; D gene: NA; V gene: TRBV6-1; CDR3 protein: CASSLQGEGNQPQHF; CDR3 DNA: TGTGCCAGCAGTCTACAGGGTGAGGGCAATCAGCCCCAGCATTTT
clone size: NA; J gene: TRBJ2-3; D gene: TRBD1; V gene: TRBV30; CDR3 protein: CAWSVGTDRRDTQYF; CDR3 DNA: TGTGCCTGGAGTGTAGGGACAGATCGGAGGGATACGCAGTATTTT
clone size: NA; J gene: TRBJ2-1; D gene: NA; V gene: TRBV12-3/TRBV12-4; CDR3 protein: CASSLGLWQFF; CDR3 DNA: TGTGCCAGCAGCCTCGGACTGTGGCAGTTCTTC
clone size: NA; J gene: TRBJ2-2; D gene: NA; V gene: TRBV19; CDR3 protein: CASTSPGLTRAGELFF; CDR3 DNA: TGTGCCAGTACCTCACCGGGGTTAACTAGGGCGGGGGAGCTGTTTTTT
clone size: NA; J gene: TRBJ2-6; D gene: NA; V gene: TRBV6-2/TRBV6-3; CDR3 protein: CASHLRGSGANVLTF; CDR3 DNA: TGTGCCAGCCACTTGAGAGGCTCTGGGGCCAACGTCCTGACTTTC
clone size: once; J gene: TRBJ1-1; D gene: NA; V gene: TRBV3-1; CDR3 protein: CASSQRSVNTEAFF; CDR3 DNA: TGTGCCAGCAGCCAAAGATCCGTGAACACTGAAGCTTTCTTT
clone size: NA; J gene: TRBJ1-2; D gene: TRBD1; V gene: TRBV6-1; CDR3 protein: CASSGDRGANYGYTF; CDR3 DNA: TGTGCCAGCAGTGGGGACAGGGGAGCTAACTATGGCTACACCTTC